Detailed here is one T cell receptor beta chain. This specimen belongs to a study of blood T cell repertoires in COVID-19. Study in general: Acute-phase and convalescent COVID-19 samples originated in the United States, Italy and Spain. PBMCs, B-cell-depleted T cells, or T cells were the source of the cDNA or gDNA that made up the material.

The CDR3 contains 13 residues. Germline-derived CDR1 and CDR2 are GTSNPN and SVGIG (reference sequence). Trimming took 5 bases from V and 1 from J, leaving 9 bases between them. In the original analysis: Estimation of nucleated cell counts was performed using reference gene primer amplification. The method was immunoSEQ multiplex PCR; TCRdb's version includes in-frame clones alone and lacks a portion of them. V and J calls and clone size are given by that table; D and trimming were obtained from the DNA. Of roughly 200,000 clones in the sample, 70% to 80% were seen once. The sequencing sample was made of peripheral blood. The TCR comes from a man aged 50 to 59 who had recovered from COVID-19. The rearrangement uses TRBV30 and TRBJ1-5, with D maybe TRBD1 (5 bases). This chain's CDR3 is CAWGGGSNQPQHF. Written as DNA, the CDR3 is TGTGCCTGGGGCGGGGGAAGCAATCAGCCCCAGCATTTT.